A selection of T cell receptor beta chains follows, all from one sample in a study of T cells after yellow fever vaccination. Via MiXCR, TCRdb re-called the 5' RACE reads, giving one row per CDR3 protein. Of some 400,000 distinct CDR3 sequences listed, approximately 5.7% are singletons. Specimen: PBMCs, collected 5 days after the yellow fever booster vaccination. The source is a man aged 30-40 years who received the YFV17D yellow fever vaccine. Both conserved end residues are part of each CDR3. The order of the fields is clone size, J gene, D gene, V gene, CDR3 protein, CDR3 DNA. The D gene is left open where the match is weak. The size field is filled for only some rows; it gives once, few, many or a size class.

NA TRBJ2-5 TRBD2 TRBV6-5 CASSYASGASRETQYF TGTGCCAGCAGTTACGCTAGCGGAGCGAGTAGAGAGACCCAGTACTTC
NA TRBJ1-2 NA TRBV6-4 CASSAQLNYGYTF TGTGCCAGCAGTGCCCAGCTGAACTATGGCTACACCTTC
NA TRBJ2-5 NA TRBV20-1 CSARGQLRETQYF TGCAGTGCTCGTGGACAGCTTAGGGAGACCCAGTACTTC
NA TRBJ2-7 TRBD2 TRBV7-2 CASSFQRTSGGYEQYF TGTGCCAGCAGCTTTCAGAGGACTAGCGGAGGGTACGAGCAGTACTTC
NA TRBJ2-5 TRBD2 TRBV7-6 CASSQRDSRGETQYF TGTGCCAGCAGCCAGCGGGACTCTAGGGGAGAGACCCAGTACTTC
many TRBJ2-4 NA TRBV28 CASSLVERQRIQYF TGTGCCAGCAGTTTAGTAGAGCGACAGCGCATTCAGTACTTC
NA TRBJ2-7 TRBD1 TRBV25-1 CASSGDRGDEQYF TGTGCCAGCAGTGGGGACAGGGGTGATGAGCAGTACTTC
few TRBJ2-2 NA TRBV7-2 CASSLDAVTTGELFF TGTGCCAGCAGCTTAGATGCGGTGACCACCGGGGAGCTGTTTTTT
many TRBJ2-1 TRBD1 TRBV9 CASSLGQGSHNEQFF TGTGCCAGCAGCCTAGGACAGGGATCCCACAATGAGCAGTTCTTC
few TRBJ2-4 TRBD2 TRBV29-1 CSVERGENIQYF TGCAGCGTTGAGCGGGGGGAAAACATTCAGTACTTC
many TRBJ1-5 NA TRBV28 CASIAGPDQPQHF TGTGCCAGCATAGCAGGTCCTGATCAGCCCCAGCATTTT
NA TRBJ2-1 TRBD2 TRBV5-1 CASSLVFAGGSTNEQFF TGCGCCAGCAGCTTGGTCTTTGCGGGAGGGTCCACCAATGAGCAGTTCTTC
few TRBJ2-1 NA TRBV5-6 CASSLVGGADTYNEQFF TGTGCCAGCAGCTTGGTCGGCGGGGCGGACACGTACAATGAGCAGTTCTTC
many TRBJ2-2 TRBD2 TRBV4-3 CASSQDLAGGPGSGELFF TGCGCCAGCAGCCAAGATCTAGCGGGAGGGCCGGGAAGCGGGGAGCTGTTTTTT
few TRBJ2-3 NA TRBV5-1 CASSLAQPTDTQYF TGCGCCAGCAGCTTGGCACAACCCACAGATACGCAGTATTTT
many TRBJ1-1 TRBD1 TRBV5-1 CASSLVAGTVNTEAFF TGCGCCAGCAGCTTGGTGGCCGGGACAGTGAACACTGAAGCTTTCTTT
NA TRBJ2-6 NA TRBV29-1 CSAFGGANVLTF TGCAGCGCGTTTGGTGGGGCCAACGTCCTGACTTTC
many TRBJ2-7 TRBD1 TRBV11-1 CASSPAGTGPGVPKDEQYF TGTGCCAGCAGCCCGGCCGGGACAGGGCCGGGGGTGCCGAAGGACGAGCAGTACTTC
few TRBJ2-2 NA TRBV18 CASSPTTDPGELFF TGTGCCAGCTCACCAACGACAGACCCCGGGGAGCTGTTTTTT
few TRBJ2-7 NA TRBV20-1 CSARESSSYEQYF TGCAGTGCTAGAGAGTCGTCTTCCTACGAGCAGTACTTC
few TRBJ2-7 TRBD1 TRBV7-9 CASSLPRQGAIDEQYF TGTGCCAGCAGCTTACCTAGACAGGGGGCTATAGACGAGCAGTACTTC
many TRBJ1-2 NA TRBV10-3 CAISESRDNYGYTF TGTGCCATCAGTGAGTCAAGGGATAACTATGGCTACACCTTC
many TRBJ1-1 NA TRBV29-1 CSVAGLIAGTEAFF TGCAGCGTTGCGGGTTTGATAGCCGGCACTGAAGCTTTCTTT
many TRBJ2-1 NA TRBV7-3 CASSLSIAISYNEQFF TGTGCCAGCAGCTTAAGTATAGCCATATCCTACAATGAGCAGTTCTTC
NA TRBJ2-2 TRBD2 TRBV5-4 CASSLGLEAGELFF TGTGCCAGCAGCTTAGGACTAGAGGCCGGGGAGCTGTTTTTT
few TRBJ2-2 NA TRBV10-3 CATRETADTGELFF TGTGCCACCCGGGAGACGGCGGACACCGGGGAGCTGTTTTTT
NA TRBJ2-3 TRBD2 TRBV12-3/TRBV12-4 CASSLMGGSATDTQYF TGTGCCAGCAGTTTAATGGGCGGGAGTGCCACAGATACGCAGTATTTT
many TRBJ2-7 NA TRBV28 CASKGGRYEQYF TGTGCCAGCAAGGGAGGACGCTACGAGCAGTACTTC
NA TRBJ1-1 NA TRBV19 CASRKIQGNTEAFF TGTGCCAGTAGGAAAATACAGGGTAACACTGAAGCTTTCTTT
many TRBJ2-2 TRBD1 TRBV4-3 CASTQGVNTGELFF TGCGCCAGCACCCAGGGGGTAAACACCGGGGAGCTGTTTTTT
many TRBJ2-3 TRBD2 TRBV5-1 CASSFLASASGTDTQYF TGCGCCAGCAGCTTTCTGGCATCGGCTAGCGGAACAGATACGCAGTATTTT
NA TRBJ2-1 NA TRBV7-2 CASSLVVVGNEQFF TGTGCCAGCAGCTTAGTTGTAGTAGGCAATGAGCAGTTCTTC
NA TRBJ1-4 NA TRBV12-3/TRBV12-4 CASRFFGGATNEKLFF TGTGCCAGCAGGTTTTTCGGGGGAGCGACTAATGAAAAACTGTTTTTT
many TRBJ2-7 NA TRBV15 CATSRSDSPAAEQYF TGTGCCACCAGCAGATCGGACAGCCCTGCTGCCGAGCAGTACTTC
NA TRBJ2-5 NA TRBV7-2 CASSGRGLLYQETQYF TGTGCCAGCAGCGGGCGGGGACTTCTGTACCAAGAGACCCAGTACTTC
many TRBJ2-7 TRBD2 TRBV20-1 CSAPEATSGYEQYF TGCAGTGCGCCCGAGGCGACTAGCGGCTACGAGCAGTACTTC
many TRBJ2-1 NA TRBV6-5 CASRGGMLLFF TGTGCCAGCAGAGGCGGGATGTTACTGTTCTTC
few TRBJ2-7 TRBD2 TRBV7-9 CASRMTSGGTYEQYF TGTGCCAGCAGGATGACTAGCGGGGGAACCTACGAGCAGTACTTC
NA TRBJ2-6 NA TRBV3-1 CASSQIGGRIGANVLTF TGTGCCAGCAGCCAAATCGGGGGCAGGATTGGGGCCAACGTCCTGACTTTC
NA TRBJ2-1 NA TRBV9 CASSLTSISSYNEQFF TGTGCCAGCAGCCTGACGTCCATAAGCTCCTACAATGAGCAGTTCTTC
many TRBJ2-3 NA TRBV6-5 CASSPAASSADTQYF TGTGCCAGCAGCCCCGCTGCATCATCTGCAGATACGCAGTATTTT
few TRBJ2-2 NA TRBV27 CASMRPTGELFF TGTGCCAGCATGAGGCCCACCGGGGAGCTGTTTTTT